Reported below is one T cell receptor beta chain. What this receptor recognizes is not known. Per-nucleotide qualities are absent, and no much larger clonotype sits a single base away. These data are taken from a study of OX40 agonist ivuxolimab in advanced cancers. Regarding the study in general: Ivuxolimab, which targeted the costimulatory receptor OX40 (CD134), was an agonistic, fully human IgG2 monoclonal antibody. Of the approximately 54 dose-escalation patients, hepatocellular carcinoma was present in around 20, melanoma in roughly 15, renal cell carcinoma in 9 and head and neck cancer in 9. Partial responses occurred in three dose-escalation patients: two with cutaneous melanoma and one with hepatocellular carcinoma. Patients were allowed to have had prior anti-PD-1, anti-PD-L1 or anti-CTLA-4 therapy, and more than 35% of the dose-escalation patients had been treated with checkpoint inhibitors. The point of sequencing TCRbeta in the periphery was to test whether ivuxolimab changed TCR sequence diversity and drove clonal T-cell expansion. Intravenous ivuxolimab was administered to patients every 2 weeks at six dose levels: 0.01, 0.1, 0.3, 1.5, 3 and 10 mg/kg. In the dose-escalation cohort, nearly 85% of patients were male, and the mean age was roughly 60 years with a range of about 20 to 79. The paper covers the monotherapy dose-escalation part of the phase I ivuxolimab trial, which included N of about 50 patients.

To sequence the TCRbeta CDR3 region, genomic DNA was isolated from the sorted cells. The immunoSEQ Assay was used for sequencing of TCRbeta CDR3 regions. TCRdb re-hosts the immuneACCESS table, in-frame sequences only. Its copies lack some clones; in the studies checked, an unresolved V gene accounts for under half of them, and the cause for the rest is not known. Within this sample are 50,000 to 60,000 clones, with 86% of them counted one time only. Approximately 6.8% of the sample is in the top ten clones. Study-wide conclusions, independent of this receptor: Low levels of normalized T-cell clonal expansion were also seen in some patients who did not respond. The antigen specificity of the clonally expanded peripheral T cells was not determined. After ivuxolimab, expanded clones were on average more numerous among CD8+ T cells than among CD4+ T cells. Partial responders in the 0.1-3.0 mg/kg groups had among the lowest normalized peripheral clonal expansion, especially among CD8+ T cells. At doses of 0.1 to 3.0 mg/kg, clonal expansion of both CD4+ and CD8+ blood T cells was observed from baseline to week 6.

Patients with autoimmune disease history or receiving systemic immunosuppression were excluded from the trial. In every dose cohort, peripheral blood was drawn for TCR sequencing at baseline, cycle 4 day 1, and cycle 7 day 1. The samples were drawn from a first-in-human, open-label, multicenter phase I dose-escalation trial of ivuxolimab. The trial enrolled adults with locally advanced or metastatic head and neck squamous cell, hepatocellular, melanoma or renal cell carcinoma. CD4+ and CD8+ T cells were sorted separately from peripheral blood before TCR sequencing. The germline V and J ends show losses of 4 bases and 9 bases respectively, and no gene match explains 20 bases of the junction. CDR1 is given as SGHAT and CDR2 as FQDESV, both from the germline V gene (reference sequence). Its CDR3 holds 17 amino acids, cysteine through phenylalanine. The only DNA kept is the CDR3, 51 bases in frame from the first base.

This TCR was recovered from an adult with an advanced solid tumor such as melanoma, head and neck, liver or kidney cancer. Recombination connected TRBV11-1 to TRBJ2-5; TRBD2 aligns with 7 central bases. Sequenced material: CD4+ or CD8+ T cells sorted from blood, taken in a trial of the OX40 agonist ivuxolimab. CDR3 protein: CASSSSHSVSDRGAQYF. Read as DNA, the sequence is TGTGCCAGCAGCTCATCCCACTCGGTTTCGGACCGGGGGGCCCAGTACTTC.